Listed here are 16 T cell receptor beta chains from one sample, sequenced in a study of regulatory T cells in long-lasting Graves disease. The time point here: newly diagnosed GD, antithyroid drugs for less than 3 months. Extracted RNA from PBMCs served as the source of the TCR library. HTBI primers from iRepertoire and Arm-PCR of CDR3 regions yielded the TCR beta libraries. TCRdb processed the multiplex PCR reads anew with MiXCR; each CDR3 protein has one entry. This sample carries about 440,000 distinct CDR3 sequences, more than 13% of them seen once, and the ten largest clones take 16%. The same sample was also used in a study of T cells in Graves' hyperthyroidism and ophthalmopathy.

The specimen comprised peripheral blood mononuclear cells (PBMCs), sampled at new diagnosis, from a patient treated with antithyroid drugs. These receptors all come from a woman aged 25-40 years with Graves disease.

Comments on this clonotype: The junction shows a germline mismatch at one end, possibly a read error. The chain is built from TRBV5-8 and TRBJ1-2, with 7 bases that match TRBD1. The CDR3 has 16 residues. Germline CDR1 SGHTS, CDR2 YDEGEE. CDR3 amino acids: CASSLAVRGPGAGYTF. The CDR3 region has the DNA TGCGCCAGCAGCTTGGCAGTAAGGGGGCCCGGAGCTGGCTACACCTTC.

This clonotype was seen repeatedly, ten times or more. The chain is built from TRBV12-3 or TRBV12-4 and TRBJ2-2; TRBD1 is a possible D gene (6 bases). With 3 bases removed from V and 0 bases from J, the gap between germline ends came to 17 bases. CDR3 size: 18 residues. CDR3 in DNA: TGTGCCAGCAGTTTCCACCCAGGGGTATTCCCGAACACCGGGGAGCTGTTTTTT. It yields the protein CASSFHPGVFPNTGELFF.

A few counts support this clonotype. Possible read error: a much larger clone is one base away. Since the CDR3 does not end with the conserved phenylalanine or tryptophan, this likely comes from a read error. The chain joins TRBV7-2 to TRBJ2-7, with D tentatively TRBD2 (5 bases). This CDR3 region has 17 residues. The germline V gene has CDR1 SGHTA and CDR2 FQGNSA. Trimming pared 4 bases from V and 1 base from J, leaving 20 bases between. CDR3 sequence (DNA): TGTGCCAGCAGCTCCGCGTTTGGGGTGTTAGCGTCCTACGAGCAGTACTCC. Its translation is CASSSAFGVLASYEQYS.

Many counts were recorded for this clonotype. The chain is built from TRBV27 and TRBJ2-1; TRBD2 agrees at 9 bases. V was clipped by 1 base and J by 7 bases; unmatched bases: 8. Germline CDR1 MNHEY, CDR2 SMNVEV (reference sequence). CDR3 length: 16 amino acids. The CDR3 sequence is CASSLWGGRAGNEQFF. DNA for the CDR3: TGTGCCAGCAGTTTATGGGGCGGGAGGGCCGGTAATGAGCAGTTCTTC.

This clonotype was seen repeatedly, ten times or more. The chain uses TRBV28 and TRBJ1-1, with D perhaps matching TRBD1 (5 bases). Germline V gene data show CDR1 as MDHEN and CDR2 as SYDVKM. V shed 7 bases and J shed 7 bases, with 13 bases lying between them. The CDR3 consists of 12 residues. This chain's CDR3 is CASKDRGREAFF. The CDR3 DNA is TGTGCCAGCAAGGATAGGGGTCGTGAAGCTTTCTTT.

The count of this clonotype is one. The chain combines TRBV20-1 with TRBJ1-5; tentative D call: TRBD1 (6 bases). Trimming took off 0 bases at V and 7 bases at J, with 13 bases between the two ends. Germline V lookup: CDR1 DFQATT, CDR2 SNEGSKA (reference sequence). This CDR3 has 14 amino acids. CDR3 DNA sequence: TGCAGTGCTAGAGAGTCTGGGGGCGACCAGCCCCAGCATTTT. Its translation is CSARESGGDQPQHF.

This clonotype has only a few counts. CDR3 residues: CASSLPRGAGTDTQYF. CDR3 DNA sequence: TGTGCCAGCAGCCTCCCGAGGGGGGCCGGCACAGATACGCAGTATTTT. The chain combines TRBV3-1 with TRBJ2-3; D assignment may be TRBD1 or TRBD2 (6 bases each). The CDR3 is 16 amino acids. The germline gives CDR1 LGHDT, CDR2 YNNKEL (reference sequence). V gave up 4 bases and J gave up 1 base, with 15 bases separating them.

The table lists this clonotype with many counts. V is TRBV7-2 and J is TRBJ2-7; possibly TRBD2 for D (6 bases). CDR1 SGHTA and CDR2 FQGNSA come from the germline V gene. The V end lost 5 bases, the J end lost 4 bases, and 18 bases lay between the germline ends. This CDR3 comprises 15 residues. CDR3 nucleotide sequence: TGTGCCAGCAGCCCAGATTACGGGAGTATGTACGAGCAGTACTTC. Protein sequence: CASSPDYGSMYEQYF.

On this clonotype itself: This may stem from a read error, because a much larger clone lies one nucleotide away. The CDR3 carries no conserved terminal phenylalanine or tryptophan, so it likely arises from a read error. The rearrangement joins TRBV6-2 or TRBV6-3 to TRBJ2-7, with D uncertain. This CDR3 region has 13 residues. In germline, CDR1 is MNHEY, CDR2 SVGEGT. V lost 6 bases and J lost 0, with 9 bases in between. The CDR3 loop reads CASRISSSYEQYL. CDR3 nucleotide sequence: TGTGCCAGCAGGATTTCGAGCTCCTACGAGCAGTACCTC.

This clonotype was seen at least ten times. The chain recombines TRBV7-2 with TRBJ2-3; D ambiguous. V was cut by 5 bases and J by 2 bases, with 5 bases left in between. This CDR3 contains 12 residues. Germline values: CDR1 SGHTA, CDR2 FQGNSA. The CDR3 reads CASSKNTDTQYF. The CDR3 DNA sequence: TGTGCCAGCAGCAAGAACACAGATACGCAGTATTTT.

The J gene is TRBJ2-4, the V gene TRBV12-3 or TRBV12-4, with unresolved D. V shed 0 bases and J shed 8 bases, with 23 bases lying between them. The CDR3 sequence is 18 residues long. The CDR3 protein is CASSLALSGSSTSDIQYF. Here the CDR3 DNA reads TGTGCCAGCAGTTTAGCCCTATCTGGAAGTTCCACCTCGGACATTCAGTACTTC.

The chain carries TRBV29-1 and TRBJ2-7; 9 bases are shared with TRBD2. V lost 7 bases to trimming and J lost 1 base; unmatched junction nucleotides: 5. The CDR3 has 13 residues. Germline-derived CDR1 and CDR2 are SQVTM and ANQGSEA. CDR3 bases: TGCAGCGGTAGCGGGAGTGGATCCTACGAGCAGTACTTC. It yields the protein CSGSGSGSYEQYF.

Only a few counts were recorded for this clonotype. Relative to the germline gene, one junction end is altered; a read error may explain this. This CDR3 reads CTSRKEPGETYEQYF. As DNA, the CDR3 is TGTACCAGCCGGAAGGAACCAGGGGAAACCTACGAGCAGTACTTC. V gene TRBV6-1 combines with J gene TRBJ2-7; a possible D gene is TRBD1 (6 bases). CDR1 is MNHNS and CDR2 is SASEGT in the germline V gene. The CDR3 spans 15 residues.

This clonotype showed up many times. The CDR3 nucleotides are TGTGCCAGCAGGCCGGTTGGGACAGTGGGCACTGAAGCTTTCTTT. Encoded protein: CASRPVGTVGTEAFF. The chain has TRBV12-3 or TRBV12-4 and TRBJ1-1; the match to TRBD1 covers 7 bases. The CDR3 is 15 residues long. V gave up 6 bases and J gave up 4 bases; unmatched junction bases: 11.

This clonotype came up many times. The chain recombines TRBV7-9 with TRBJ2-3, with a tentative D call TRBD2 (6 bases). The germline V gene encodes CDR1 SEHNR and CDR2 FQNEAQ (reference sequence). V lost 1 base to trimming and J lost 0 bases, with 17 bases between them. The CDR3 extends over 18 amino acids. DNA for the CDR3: TGTGCCAGCAGCTTAGGAATGGCGGGGCTACTTAGCACAGATACGCAGTATTTT. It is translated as CASSLGMAGLLSTDTQYF.

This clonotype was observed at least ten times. The CDR3 sequence is CSASDRLAGDVNEQFF. DNA for the CDR3: TGCAGTGCTTCTGATCGACTAGCGGGAGACGTGAATGAGCAGTTCTTC. The chain uses TRBV20-1 and TRBJ2-1, with TRBD2 matching 12 bases. Germline CDR1 and CDR2: DFQATT and SNEGSKA (reference sequence). V dropped 5 bases and J dropped 7; count of bases not matched to a gene: 12. The CDR3 contains 16 residues.